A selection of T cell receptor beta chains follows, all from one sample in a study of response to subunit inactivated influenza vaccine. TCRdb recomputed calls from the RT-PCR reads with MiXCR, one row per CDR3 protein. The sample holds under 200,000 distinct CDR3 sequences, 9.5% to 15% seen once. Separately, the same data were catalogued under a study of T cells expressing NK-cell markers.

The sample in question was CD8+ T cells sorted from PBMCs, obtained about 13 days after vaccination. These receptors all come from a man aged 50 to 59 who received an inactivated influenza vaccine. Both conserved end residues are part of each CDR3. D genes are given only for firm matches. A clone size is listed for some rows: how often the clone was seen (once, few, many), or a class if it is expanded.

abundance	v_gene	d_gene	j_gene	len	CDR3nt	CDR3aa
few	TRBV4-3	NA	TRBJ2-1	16	TGCGCCAGCAGCCAAGATAGGGGGGACTCCTACAATGAGCAGTTCTTC	CASSQDRGDSYNEQFF
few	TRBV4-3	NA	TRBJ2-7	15	TGCGCCAGCAGCCAAGAAGGCGGCAGGGTCTACGAGCAGTACTTC	CASSQEGGRVYEQYF
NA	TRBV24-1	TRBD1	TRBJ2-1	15	TGTGCCACCAGTGATGTCCCAGGGGGCTACAATGAGCAGTTCTTC	CATSDVPGGYNEQFF
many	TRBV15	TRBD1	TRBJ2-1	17	TGTGCCACCAGCAGAGACCCCGGGACAGGGTCGGACAATGAGCAGTTCTTC	CATSRDPGTGSDNEQFF
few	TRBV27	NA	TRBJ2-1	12	TGTGCCAGCAGTTCTGGGGGTGGGGAGCAGTTCTTC	CASSSGGGEQFF
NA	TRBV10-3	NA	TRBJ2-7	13	TGTGCCATCAGTGATACAGAAAGCTACGAGCAGTACTTC	CAISDTESYEQYF
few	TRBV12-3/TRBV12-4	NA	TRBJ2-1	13	TGTGCCATCACTAAGCCCTCCTACAATGAGCAGTTCTTC	CAITKPSYNEQFF
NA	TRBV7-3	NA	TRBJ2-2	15	TGTGCCAGCAGCTTAGGGGGGAGCAACACCGGGGAGCTGTTTTTT	CASSLGGSNTGELFF
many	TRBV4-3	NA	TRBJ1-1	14	TGCGCCAGCAGCCAAGATTGGGGCAGGTTAGAAGCTTTCTTT	CASSQDWGRLEAFF
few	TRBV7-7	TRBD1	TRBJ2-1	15	TGTGCTAGCAGCCGGGGACAGTCCCCCTACAATGAGCAGTTCTTC	CASSRGQSPYNEQFF
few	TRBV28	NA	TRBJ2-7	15	TGTGCCAGCAGTGTCGTTGGGCAGGAAGTATACGAGCAGTACTTC	CASSVVGQEVYEQYF
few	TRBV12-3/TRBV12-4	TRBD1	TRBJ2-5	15	TGTGCCAGCAGTCCCGATGCAGGGGGCGCAAAGACCCAGTACTTC	CASSPDAGGAKTQYF